The next 17 T cell receptor beta chains were all read from a single sample in a study of graft-versus-host responses after intestinal transplantation. Their cognate antigens are unknown. Sequencing was performed with immunoSEQ multiplex PCR; in TCRdb, only in-frame clones are kept and a portion is missing. Of approximately 94,000 clones listed, roughly 87% are singletons. This material consisted of unstimulated CD4+ T cells sorted from spleen or lymph node cells, taken before transplant. Receptors were obtained from a human donor who was the organ donor for an intestinal transplant.

The chain recombines TRBV7-6 with TRBJ1-1, with D hard to call. With 5 bases removed from V and 5 bases from J, the gap between germline ends came to 12 bases. The CDR3 extends over 13 amino acids. In germline, CDR1 is SGHVS, CDR2 FNYEAQ. The CDR3 nucleotides are TGTGCCAGCAGCCCCGTAGGCGGGACTGAAGCTTTCTTT. This encodes CASSPVGGTEAFF.

The chain combines TRBV27 with TRBJ1-4; maybe TRBD1 (6 bases). V gave up 8 bases and J gave up 8 bases, with 15 bases separating them. The CDR3 contains 13 residues. Germline V gene lookup returns CDR1 MNHEY and CDR2 SMNVEV (reference sequence). CDR3 nucleotides: TGTGCCAGCGGCAAGGACAGACGAGAAAAACTGTTTTTT. Translating it yields CASGKDRREKLFF.

The chain is built from TRBV7-2 and TRBJ1-2; D is unclear. V dropped 1 base and J dropped 4 bases, with 4 bases sitting between them. Germline V gene data show CDR1 as SGHTA and CDR2 as FQGNSA. The CDR3 contains 12 residues. The CDR3 protein is CASSLDGYGYTF. DNA of the CDR3: TGTGCCAGCAGCTTAGACGGCTATGGCTACACCTTC.

This sequence joins TRBV6-1 and TRBJ1-2; 7 bases match TRBD1. This CDR3 is 12 amino acids long. Germline CDR1 MNHNS, CDR2 SASEGT. J was trimmed by 5 bases and V by 6 bases; bases with no gene match: 3. Here the CDR3 DNA reads TGTGCCAGCAGGCCGACAGGGTATGGCTACACCTTC. Translating gives CASRPTGYGYTF.

The V call is TRBV6-5, the J call TRBJ1-1; TRBD1 agrees at 10 bases. Germline CDR1 MNHEY, CDR2 SVGAGI. After removal of 5 bases from V and 4 bases from J, the junction contained 4 bases not matched to a gene. The CDR3 totals 14 residues. In DNA, the CDR3 is TGTGCCAGCAGTCCGTGGGACAGGGGCACTGAAGCTTTCTTT. Translation: CASSPWDRGTEAFF.

The chain joins TRBV9 to TRBJ2-6, with D uncertain. Germline CDR1 reads SGDLS; CDR2 reads YYNGEE. Trimming cost V 2 bases and J 0 bases, with 6 bases left between them. The CDR3 has 15 residues. The CDR3 coding sequence is TGTGCCAGCAGCGTTGGGGACTCTGGGGCCAACGTCCTGACTTTC. Translating gives CASSVGDSGANVLTF.

The chain is built from TRBV15 and TRBJ2-3, with D hard to call. Trimming removed 4 bases from V and 1 base from J, with 15 bases in between. Germline V gene lookup returns CDR1 LNHNV and CDR2 YYDKDF (reference sequence). The CDR3 extends over 16 amino acids. The CDR3 coding sequence is TGTGCCACCAGCATGGGTTCCCCTTTCGGCACAGATACGCAGTATTTT. Its protein is CATSMGSPFGTDTQYF. The full variable domain, in which reference TRBV15 and TRBJ2-3 provide the parts outside the CDR3, is DAMVIQNPRYQVTQFGKPVTLSCSQTLNHNVMYWYQQKSSQAPKLLFHYYDKDFNNEADTPDNFQSRRPNTSFCFLDIRSPGLGDTAMYLCATSMGSPFGTDTQYFGPGTRLTVL.

CDR3 sequence: CASSGEPNSPLHF. The CDR3 region has the DNA TGTGCCAGCAGCGGCGAGCCGAATTCACCCCTCCACTTT. The chain carries TRBV2 and TRBJ1-6; D ambiguous. Per germline, CDR1 SNHLY and CDR2 FYNNEI. This CDR3 is built from 13 residues. Trimming pared 6 bases from V and 7 bases from J, leaving 10 bases between.

The chain combines TRBV11-2 with TRBJ1-3; the match to TRBD1 covers 8 bases. V lost 3 bases, J lost 2 bases, and 3 bases stayed unmatched. This CDR3 has 15 residues. CDR1 SGHAT and CDR2 FQNNGV come from the germline V gene. CDR3 region: CASSFRQGPGNTIYF. The CDR3 nucleotides read TGTGCCAGCAGCTTTCGACAGGGGCCTGGAAACACCATATATTTT.

V is TRBV15 and J is TRBJ2-1; 8 bases line up with TRBD2. The CDR3 consists of 13 residues. Germline V gene sequence: CDR1 LNHNV, CDR2 YYDKDF (reference sequence). J gave up 10 bases and V 1 base, and 3 bases lay outside the gene matches. CDR3 sequence (DNA): TGTGCCACCAGCAGAGGGACTAGCAACGAGCAGTTCTTC. Translating gives CATSRGTSNEQFF.

The chain joins TRBV6-1 to TRBJ1-4, with D possibly being TRBD1 (5 bases). Trimming pared 7 bases from V and 4 bases from J, leaving 13 bases between. CDR1 and CDR2 (germline): MNHNS, SASEGT. There are 14 residues in the CDR3. The CDR3 DNA reads TGTGCCAGCACCCGGGACGGATATAATGAAAAACTGTTTTTT. This translates into CASTRDGYNEKLFF.

The V and J genes are TRBV6-5 and TRBJ2-3; D not resolved. The CDR3 runs to 14 residues. V lost 7 bases, J lost 2 bases, and 13 bases lay in between. In germline, CDR1 is MNHEY, CDR2 SVGAGI. The CDR3: CASKGQTHTDTQYF. The CDR3 DNA reads TGTGCCAGCAAAGGTCAAACACACACAGATACGCAGTATTTT.

V gene TRBV28 combines with J gene TRBJ2-3, with 14 positions matching TRBD2. This CDR3 spans 16 amino acids. With V trimmed by 3 bases and J by 2 bases, 1 base remained unmatched. Germline values: CDR1 MDHEN, CDR2 SYDVKM. CDR3 residues: CASSLGLAGATDTQYF. In DNA form, the CDR3 reads TGTGCCAGCAGTTTGGGACTAGCGGGGGCCACAGATACGCAGTATTTT.

The CDR3 here is CASSERPPVSYNSPLHF. The CDR3 nucleotides are TGTGCCAGCAGTGAAAGGCCCCCGGTTTCCTATAATTCACCCCTCCACTTT. V usage is TRBV6-1 and J usage is TRBJ1-6; D unclear. Germline CDR1 is MNHNS and CDR2 is SASEGT. V was cut by 2 bases and J by 1 base, with 12 bases left in between. The CDR3 spans 17 residues.

The rearrangement links TRBV11-1 to TRBJ2-1; tentatively, D is TRBD2 (7 bases). CDR3 length: 11 residues. Trimming removed 8 bases from V and 8 bases from J, with 10 bases in between. Germline values: CDR1 SGHAT, CDR2 FQDESV (reference sequence). The chain's CDR3 is CASRGGDEQFF. The CDR3, as DNA: TGTGCCAGCCGAGGGGGGGATGAGCAGTTCTTC.

The chain has TRBV5-1 and TRBJ1-3; D may be TRBD1 (5 bases). The germline V gene has CDR1 SGHRS and CDR2 YFSETQ. Trimming removed 0 bases from V and 4 bases from J, with 8 bases in between. This CDR3 has 14 amino acids. The CDR3 protein is CASSLDRQGNTIYF. The CDR3 DNA is TGCGCCAGCAGCTTGGACAGACAGGGAAACACCATATATTTT.

V usage is TRBV7-2 and J usage is TRBJ2-5; TRBD1 agrees at 8 bases. Germline V gene lookup returns CDR1 SGHTA and CDR2 FQGNSA. The CDR3 length is 16 residues. The junction had 10 bases not matched to a gene; V was cut back by 3 bases and J by 4 bases. CDR3 in amino acids: CASSFYADRGGETQYF. The CDR3 region has the DNA TGTGCCAGCAGCTTCTATGCCGACAGGGGTGGAGAGACCCAGTACTTC.